This T cell receptor beta chain was retrieved from a study of cytomegalovirus exposure and HLA in healthy donors. Whole-study findings and limits: Reports state that TCR beta sequences accurately predicted most subjects' HLA-A and HLA-B alleles. It was about 180 TCR beta chains that were listed as cytomegalovirus-associated. TCR beta V- and J-gene trimming was later associated with a missense DCLRE1C variant.

On this clone itself: What it binds is not known. Germline and junction disagree at one end, which may indicate a read error.

The CDR3 spans 13 residues. The V gene's germline CDR1 is GTSNPN and CDR2 SVGIG (reference sequence). PCR involved 60 Vbeta and 13 Jbeta primers. Only in-frame clones appear in the TCRdb table, and some are missing; sequencing was by immunoSEQ multiplex PCR. This sample's table has 130,000 or so clones. Sequences were obtained from PBMCs. The chain links TRBV30 to TRBJ1-2; 7 bases align to TRBD1. This TCR came from a man younger than 30 in good health and CMV-seronegative. CDR3 amino acids: CAWNRQGAPLGSF. The DNA of the CDR3 is TGTGCCTGGAATCGACAGGGAGCCCCTCTCGGCTCCTTC.